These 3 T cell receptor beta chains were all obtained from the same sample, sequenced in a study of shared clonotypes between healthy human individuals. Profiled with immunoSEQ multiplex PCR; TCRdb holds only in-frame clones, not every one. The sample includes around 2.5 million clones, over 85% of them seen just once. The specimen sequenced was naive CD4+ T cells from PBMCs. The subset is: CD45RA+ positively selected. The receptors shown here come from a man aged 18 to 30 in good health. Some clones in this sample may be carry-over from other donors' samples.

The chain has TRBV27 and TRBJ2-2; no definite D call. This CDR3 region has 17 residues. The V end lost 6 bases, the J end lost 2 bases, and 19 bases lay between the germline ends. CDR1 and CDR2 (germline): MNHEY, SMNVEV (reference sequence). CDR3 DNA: TGTGCCAGCAGAGAACGACGGACCACGCTAAACACCGGGGAGCTGTTTTTT. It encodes CASRERRTTLNTGELFF.

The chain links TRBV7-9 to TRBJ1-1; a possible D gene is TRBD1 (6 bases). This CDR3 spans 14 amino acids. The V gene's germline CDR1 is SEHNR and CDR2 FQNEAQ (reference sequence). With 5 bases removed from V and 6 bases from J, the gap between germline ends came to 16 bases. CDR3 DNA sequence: TGTGCCAGCAGCCTCACCCGGGGGCTCCCTGAAGCTTTCTTT. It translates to CASSLTRGLPEAFF.

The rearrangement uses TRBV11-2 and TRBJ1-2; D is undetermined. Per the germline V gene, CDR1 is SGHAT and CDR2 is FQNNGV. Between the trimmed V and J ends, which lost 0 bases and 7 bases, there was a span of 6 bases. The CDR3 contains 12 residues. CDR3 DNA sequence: TGTGCCAGCAGCTTAGAGGCGGCTGGCTACACCTTC. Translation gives CASSLEAAGYTF.